The sequence of this T cell receptor (beta chain) was determined in a study of shared clonotypes between healthy human individuals. Findings and limits, study-wide: Sequencing depth was expected to influence donor clonotype sharing. A limitation of the genetic and exposure-history diversity represented arose from few donors.

The CDR3 covers 14 residues. V was pared by 1 base and J by 3 bases, with 10 bases between. The germline V gene encodes CDR1 MGHRA and CDR2 YSYEKL. As for this clone: Its antigen is unidentified.

Deep was the level used in running the assay. Approximately 30,000 T cell genomes (roughly 310 ng DNA) went into each PBMC replicate. The table came from immunoSEQ multiplex PCR; TCRdb's copy has only in-frame clones and leaves some out. The repertoire includes 450,000 or so clones, more than 70% of them detected once, and about 12% sits in the top ten. V is TRBV4-1 and J is TRBJ2-7; D ambiguous. The specimen was PBMCs. The clonotype comes from a woman in her 40s in good health. Some clones in this sample may be carry-over from other donors' samples. In DNA, the CDR3 is TGCGCCAGCAGCCAAGGAGCCGGGCGCTACGAGCAGTACTTC. Amino acid sequence: CASSQGAGRYEQYF.